The 9 T cell receptor beta chains reported below all come from one sample, sequenced in a study of cytomegalovirus exposure and HLA in healthy donors listed by TCRdb under 2017. The library came from the immunoSEQ multiplex PCR assay. A mixture of 60 forward primers for TCR Vbeta segments and 13 reverse primers for TCR Jbeta segments was used in the multiplex PCR. TCRdb's version of the immuneACCESS table is confined to in-frame rearrangements and falls short of the full clone set. An unresolved V gene accounts for under half of the shortfall where checked; the remainder is of unknown origin. For this sample, the table gives under 200,000 clones. The ten most abundant clones make up about 6% of the sample. Sample: PBMCs. These receptor sequences come from a man aged 25-45 years in good health and CMV-seronegative.

The chain joins TRBV5-8 to TRBJ1-6; 9 bases line up with TRBD1. Per the germline V gene, CDR1 is SGHTS and CDR2 is YDEGEE. This CDR3 contains 15 residues. V trimming: 1 base; J trimming: 9 bases; junction bases outside the gene matches: 5. This CDR3 is CASSLPTGGSSPLHF. In DNA form, the CDR3 reads TGTGCCAGCAGCTTGCCGACAGGGGGTAGTTCACCCCTCCACTTT. Together with reference TRBV5-8 and TRBJ1-6, the CDR3 gives the full variable domain: EAGVTQSPTHLIKTRGQQATLRCSPISGHTSVYWYQQALGLGLQFLLWYDEGEERNRGNFPPRFSGRQFPNYSSELNVNALELEDSALYLCASSLPTGGSSPLHFGNGTRLTVT.

The chain is built from TRBV29-1 and TRBJ2-1, with D tentatively TRBD1 (5 bases). CDR1 and CDR2 from the germline V gene are SQVTM and ANQGSEA. With 2 bases removed from V and 12 bases from J, the gap between germline ends came to 20 bases. This CDR3 is 14 amino acids long. The CDR3: CSVERLDTLSGQFF. In DNA, the CDR3 is TGCAGCGTTGAACGGTTGGACACCCTCTCTGGGCAGTTCTTC.

The CDR3 reads CASRRTGANTEAFF. The CDR3 nucleotides are TGTGCCAGCAGACGGACAGGGGCGAACACTGAAGCTTTCTTT. The genes are TRBV28 and TRBJ1-1; 9 bases line up with TRBD1. The V gene's germline CDR1 is MDHEN and CDR2 SYDVKM. This CDR3 is 14 amino acids long. With V trimmed by 6 bases and J by 1 base, 3 bases remained unmatched.

The chain carries TRBV7-2 and TRBJ2-3; TRBD1 matches 7 bases. Germline V gene sequence: CDR1 SGHTA, CDR2 FQGNSA. The CDR3 covers 15 residues. The V and J ends lost 6 bases and 1 base, in that order; junction bases with no gene match: 7. The CDR3 loop reads CASRLRDSRTDTQYF. For the CDR3, the DNA is TGTGCCAGCAGACTCCGGGACAGCCGCACAGATACGCAGTATTTT.

The CDR3 loop reads CAWVIGTGSTGELFF. The CDR3 DNA reads as TGTGCCTGGGTGATAGGGACAGGGAGCACCGGGGAGCTGTTTTTT. The rearrangement joins TRBV30 to TRBJ2-2; 9 positions match TRBD1. Trimming removed 5 bases from V and 4 bases from J; junction bases left unmatched: 8. CDR1 is GTSNPN, CDR2 SVGIG, per germline (reference sequence). The CDR3 runs 15 residues.

The chain has TRBV5-6 and TRBJ2-5, with no clear D. The CDR3 has 13 residues. The germline V gene has CDR1 SGHDT and CDR2 YYEEEE. V gave up 4 bases and J gave up 5 bases, with 12 bases separating them. Here the CDR3 DNA reads TGTGCCAGCAGCATACAGCTCCAGGAGACCCAGTACTTC. Translating it yields CASSIQLQETQYF.

This chain connects TRBV7-2 to TRBJ1-6; D unclear. Germline CDR1 and CDR2: SGHTA and FQGNSA. The CDR3 length is 14 residues. Trimming took off 1 base at V and 9 bases at J, with 10 bases between the two ends. CDR3 in DNA: TGTGCCAGCAGCTTAGGTCAGGAGGTTTCACCCCTCCACTTT. This gives the protein CASSLGQEVSPLHF.

This chain links TRBV6-5 with TRBJ2-1, with unresolved D. The CDR3 has 14 amino acids. Looked up from germline, CDR1 is MNHEY and CDR2 is SVGAGI. The V end lost 11 bases, the J end lost 3 bases, and 17 bases lay between the germline ends. The CDR3, as DNA: TGTGCCGCGTCCCCAACTACCCTCTACAATGAGCAGTTCTTC. This gives the protein CAASPTTLYNEQFF.

The rearrangement uses TRBV5-4 and TRBJ2-1; possibly TRBD1 for D (5 bases). V lost 0 bases and J lost 4, with 11 bases in between. CDR3 size: 15 residues. The germline V gene has CDR1 SGHNT and CDR2 YYREEE (reference sequence). The CDR3 DNA sequence: TGTGCCAGCAGCTTGGGGGGCGGTGTTTACAATGAGCAGTTCTTC. It specifies CASSLGGGVYNEQFF.